This T cell receptor beta chain was captured by sequencing in a study of blood T cell repertoires in COVID-19 (dated by TCRdb to 2019 to 2021). Background for the entire study: Samples covering the acute and convalescent phases of COVID-19 were provided by collaborators in the United States, Italy and Spain. The material from the prospective study consisted of cDNA or gDNA derived from T cells, B-cell-depleted T cells, or PBMCs. Subjects who had been exposed to COVID-19, were actively infected with it, or had recovered from it provided the deeply sampled blood TCRbeta repertoires that made up the dataset. A freely available public database, intended as a resource for researchers studying the immune response to SARS-CoV-2, is where the repertoires were released. Samples came from the ongoing ImmuneRACE study (first 160 participants) plus 1,254 subjects from 6 global collaborators. Nearly every sample came with metadata listing a de-identified subject ID, COVID-19 status, age in years and sex. Where available, HLA class I and class II types were obtained from metadata supplied by the sample provider rather than from assay-based typing. Study-level results and caveats: Clinical and demographic metadata were provided uncurated, with the amount varying by source and participant.

The count of this clone is one. What antigen it recognizes has not been identified. Per-base quality was not reported, and no clone a single base away is much larger than it. TCRbeta CDR3 regions were amplified from genomic DNA using the immunoSEQ Assay, a bias-controlled multiplex PCR. Per the original workflow: The number of nucleated cells in each sample was estimated by amplification of reference gene primers within the assay. Sequence reads were collapsed and filtered to measure the absolute abundance of every unique TCRbeta CDR3 rearrangement. Productive Simpson clonality was computed per sample as the square root of Simpson's diversity index over productive rearrangements. Held by TCRdb, this immuneACCESS table contains in-frame sequences only and omits some clones. Under half of the omission traces to an unresolved V gene where checked; the cause of the rest is unknown. V and J calls and clone size are as listed in that table; D and trimming were resolved from the DNA. In all, the sample holds about 50,000 clones, and approximately 85% of those were seen once. 13% to 15% of the sample is held by the ten biggest clonotypes.

The CDR3 runs 14 residues from the cysteine to the phenylalanine. The DNA shown is the 42-base CDR3, in frame from base 1. Based on the germline V gene, the CDR1 and CDR2 sequences are SNHLY and FYNNEI. Between the V and J ends, shortened by 1 base and 2 bases respectively, the junction contains 7 bases. Whole blood was collected in K2EDTA tubes by collaborating institutions according to the institutions' own protocols. For TCRbeta analysis, collaborators shipped samples as frozen whole blood, isolated PBMCs, or DNA extracted from either of those sample types. The origin of this receptor is a human donor in a cohort sampled during active COVID-19. In this chain, TRBV2 is recombined with TRBJ2-3; no confident D gene assignment can be made. Sequencing was carried out using peripheral blood. The CDR3 amino acid sequence is: CASSEGHYTDTQYF. The DNA sequence is TGTGCCAGCAGTGAAGGGCACTACACAGATACGCAGTATTTT.